Below are 12 T cell receptor beta chains sequenced from a single sample in a study of spatial heterogeneity in lung cancer. Study outcomes and limitations: For expanded intratumoral alpha and beta TCRs, counts tracked tumor mutation counts.

These receptors have no identified antigens. TCRdb fed the 5' RACE reads into MiXCR, producing one record per CDR3 protein. The sample has about 6,800 distinct CDR3 sequences, 14% seen once. This sample's time point: sample taken at primary tumor resection. The source material was lung tumor tissue, sampled at surgery. The receptors were sampled from a female donor with early-stage non-small cell lung cancer.

In this sample, this clonotype turned up many times. With the library built for alpha chains, this beta chain is off target and its frequency is not meaningful. V and J are TRBV12-3 or TRBV12-4 and TRBJ2-2, with D possibly being TRBD2 (6 bases). The CDR3 extends over 16 amino acids. The ends were cut back, 7 bases at V and 6 bases at J, with 21 bases in the middle. The CDR3 DNA sequence: TGTGCCAGCAAACTTACCGGGACGGCGGGACCCGGGGAGCTGTTTTTT. It codes for CASKLTGTAGPGELFF.

This clonotype qualifies as medium-sized. This beta chain lies outside the target of a library built for alpha chains; its clone size means little. The chain uses TRBV7-3 and TRBJ2-5; D remains ambiguous. CDR1 and CDR2 from the germline V gene are SGHTA and FQGTGA. The CDR3 consists of 14 residues. Trimming removed 2 bases from V and 4 bases from J, with 11 bases in between. The CDR3 spells CASSLHGGSETQYF. The CDR3 bases are TGTGCCAGCAGCTTACACGGTGGGTCAGAGACCCAGTACTTC.

This clonotype is labeled medium-sized. Found in a library prepared for alpha chains, this beta chain is an off-target read, and its abundance has little meaning. The rearrangement uses TRBV18 and TRBJ2-7; 8 bases agree with TRBD2. This CDR3 region has 15 residues. CDR1 and CDR2 (germline): KGHSH, LQKENI. V trimming: 6 bases; J trimming: 5 bases; junction bases outside the gene matches: 12. DNA of the CDR3: TGTGCCAGCTCTCCTTATGCGACTAGCGTCGACGAGCAGTACTTC. The encoded protein is CASSPYATSVDEQYF. Drawing the rest from reference TRBV18 and TRBJ2-7, the complete variable domain is NAGVMQNPRHLVRRRGQEARLRCSPMKGHSHVYWYRQLPEEGLKFMVYLQKENIIDESGMPKERFSAEFPKEGPSILRIQQVVRGDSAAYFCASSPYATSVDEQYFGPGTRLTVT.

About this clonotype: With the library built for alpha chains, this beta chain is off target and its frequency is not meaningful. The chain carries TRBV6-1 and TRBJ1-1; tentative D call: TRBD1 (6 bases). The V gene's germline CDR1 is MNHNS and CDR2 SASEGT. Trimming removed 8 bases from V and 3 bases from J, with 13 bases in between. The CDR3 runs 13 residues. CDR3 sequence (DNA): TGTGCCAGCCCAAAGGGGGAGTACACTGAAGCTTTCTTT. It translates to CASPKGEYTEAFF.

This clonotype was detected ten times or more. This beta chain lies outside the target of a library built for alpha chains; its clone size means little. V and J are TRBV15 and TRBJ1-4; 11 nucleotides agree with TRBD1. The CDR3 is made up of 18 amino acids. The V gene end was trimmed by 0 bases and the J gene end by 8 bases; junction bases not matched to a gene: 11. Germline V CDR1 and CDR2: LNHNV, YYDKDF (reference sequence). Here the CDR3 reads CATSRDRRTGGSEEKLFF. The CDR3 nucleotides are TGTGCCACCAGCAGAGATAGGAGGACAGGGGGCTCCGAGGAAAAACTGTTTTTT.

This clonotype qualifies as medium-sized (0.01 to 0.1%). This beta chain slipped into a library made for alpha chains as a stray read, so its size is not meaningful. The chain joins TRBV7-8 to TRBJ2-3, with 10 bases fitting TRBD2. The CDR3 has 17 amino acids. The V and J ends lost 6 bases and 6 bases, in that order; junction bases with no gene match: 15. In germline, CDR1 is SGHVS, CDR2 FQNEAQ. CDR3: CASSLSGGMTVSDTQYF. CDR3 sequence (DNA): TGTGCCAGCAGTCTTAGCGGGGGGATGACCGTGTCGGATACGCAGTATTTT.

Many counts were recorded for this clonotype. A library made for alpha chains picked up this beta chain off target, so its size means little. The V gene is TRBV7-2, the J gene TRBJ2-7, with D perhaps TRBD2 (6 bases). Trimming pared 4 bases from V and 3 bases from J, leaving 7 bases between. The CDR3 is made up of 12 amino acids. The V gene's germline CDR1 is SGHTA and CDR2 FQGNSA. The CDR3 spells CASSSGLYEQYF. DNA of the CDR3: TGTGCCAGCAGCTCGGGACTCTACGAGCAGTACTTC.

This clonotype was seen many times. Because this beta chain is a stray read in a library intended to capture alpha chains, its abundance should not be given much weight. This chain uses TRBV2 with TRBJ2-7; 7 bases match TRBD1. The CDR3 loop spans 14 amino acids. J was trimmed by 6 bases and V by 1 base; bases with no gene match: 6. Germline CDR1 SNHLY, CDR2 FYNNEI. In nucleotides, the CDR3 is TGTGCCAGCAGTGAAGGGCAGGGGGTTGGCGAGCAGTACTTC. Translated: CASSEGQGVGEQYF.

In the case of this clonotype: Because the library targeted alpha chains, this beta chain is an off-target read whose size means little. The V call is TRBV24-1, the J call TRBJ2-1; 7 nucleotides line up with TRBD2. Per the germline V gene, CDR1 is KGHDR and CDR2 is SFDVKD. The V gene end was trimmed by 9 bases and the J gene end by 8 bases; junction bases not matched to a gene: 6. This CDR3 has 12 amino acids. As DNA, the CDR3 is TGTGCCACCCGGGGAGCGGGATATGAGCAGTTCTTC. Its protein product is CATRGAGYEQFF.

Remarks on this clonotype: Because this beta chain is a stray read in a library intended to capture alpha chains, its abundance should not be given much weight. The chain has TRBV7-8 and TRBJ1-2; D is undetermined. The germline V gene encodes CDR1 SGHVS and CDR2 FQNEAQ. Deletions cut 5 bases from V and 3 bases from J, with 10 bases between. CDR3 length: 13 amino acids. In DNA, the CDR3 is TGTGCCAGCAGCGAACACAATGACTATGGCTACACCTTC. Its protein product is CASSEHNDYGYTF.

In this sample, this clonotype is medium-sized. The library was designed around alpha chains, so this beta chain is a stray read whose abundance carries little weight. The chain joins TRBV4-2 to TRBJ1-1; D perhaps matches TRBD1 (6 bases). Germline-derived CDR1 and CDR2 are LGHNA and YNFKEQ. V shed 4 bases and J shed 2 bases, with 11 bases lying between them. This CDR3 contains 14 residues. The CDR3 here is CASSRGQINTEAFF. CDR3 DNA sequence: TGTGCCAGCAGCCGAGGACAGATAAACACTGAAGCTTTCTTT.

This clonotype was found many times. This beta chain represents an off-target read in a library built for alpha chains; its size is of limited meaning. The chain combines TRBV2 with TRBJ2-5, with TRBD2 matching 8 bases. Per germline, CDR1 SNHLY and CDR2 FYNNEI. J was trimmed by 2 bases and V by 6 bases; bases with no gene match: 8. This CDR3 has 15 residues. CDR3 bases: TGTGCCAGCAGGGCGGGGGGACAACGGCAAGAGACCCAGTACTTC. Amino acid sequence: CASRAGGQRQETQYF.